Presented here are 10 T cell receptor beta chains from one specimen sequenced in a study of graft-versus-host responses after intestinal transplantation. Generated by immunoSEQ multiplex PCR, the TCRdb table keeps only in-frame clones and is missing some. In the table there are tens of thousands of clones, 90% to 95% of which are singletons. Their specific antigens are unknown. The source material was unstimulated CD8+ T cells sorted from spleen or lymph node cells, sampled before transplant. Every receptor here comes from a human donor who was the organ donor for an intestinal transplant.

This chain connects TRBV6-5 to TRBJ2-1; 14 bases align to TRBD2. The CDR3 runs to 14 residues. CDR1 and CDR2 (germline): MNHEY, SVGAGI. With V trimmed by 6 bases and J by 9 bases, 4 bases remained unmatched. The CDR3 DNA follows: TGTGCCAGCAGGACTAGCGGGGGGGCCTCTGAGCAGTTCTTC. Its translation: CASRTSGGASEQFF.

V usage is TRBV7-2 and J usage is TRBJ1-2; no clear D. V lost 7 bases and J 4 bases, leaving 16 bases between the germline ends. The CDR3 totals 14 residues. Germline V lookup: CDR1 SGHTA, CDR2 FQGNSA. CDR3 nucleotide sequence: TGTGCCAGCACCTTCCCGGAATCAGTCTATGGCTACACCTTC. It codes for CASTFPESVYGYTF.

CDR3 sequence (DNA): TGTGCCAGCAGTGAAGGGAGCGGGGACCAAGAGACCCAGTACTTC. Protein product: CASSEGSGDQETQYF. The genes are TRBV6-1 and TRBJ2-5, with 7 nucleotides matching TRBD2. The V gene end was trimmed by 1 base and the J gene end by 0 bases; junction bases not matched to a gene: 2. The CDR3 extends over 15 amino acids. Germline V gives CDR1 MNHNS, CDR2 SASEGT.

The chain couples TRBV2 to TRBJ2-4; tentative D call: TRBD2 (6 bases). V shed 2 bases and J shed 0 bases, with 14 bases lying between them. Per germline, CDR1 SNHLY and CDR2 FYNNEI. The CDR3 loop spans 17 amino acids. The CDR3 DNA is TGTGCCAGCAGTGAAATACCGGGGGTTGAAGCCAAAAACATTCAGTACTTC. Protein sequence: CASSEIPGVEAKNIQYF.

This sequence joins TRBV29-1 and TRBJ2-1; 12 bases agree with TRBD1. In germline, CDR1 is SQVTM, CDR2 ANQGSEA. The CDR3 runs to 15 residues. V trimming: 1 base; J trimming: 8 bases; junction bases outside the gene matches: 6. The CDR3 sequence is CSVEGGTGGFDEQFF. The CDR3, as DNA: TGCAGCGTTGAAGGGGGGACAGGGGGCTTTGATGAGCAGTTCTTC.

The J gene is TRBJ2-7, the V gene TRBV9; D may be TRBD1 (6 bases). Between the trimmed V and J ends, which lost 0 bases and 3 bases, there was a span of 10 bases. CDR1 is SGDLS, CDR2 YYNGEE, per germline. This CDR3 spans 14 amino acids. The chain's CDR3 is CASSVGGHDYEQYF. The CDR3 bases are TGTGCCAGCAGCGTAGGGGGACATGACTACGAGCAGTACTTC.

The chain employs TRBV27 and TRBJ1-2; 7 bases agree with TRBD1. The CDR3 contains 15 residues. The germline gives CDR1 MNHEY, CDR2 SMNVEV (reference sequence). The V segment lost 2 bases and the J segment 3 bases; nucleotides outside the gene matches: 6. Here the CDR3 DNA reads TGTGCCAGCAGTTTAGCGACAGGGTCTCACTATGGCTACACCTTC. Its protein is CASSLATGSHYGYTF.

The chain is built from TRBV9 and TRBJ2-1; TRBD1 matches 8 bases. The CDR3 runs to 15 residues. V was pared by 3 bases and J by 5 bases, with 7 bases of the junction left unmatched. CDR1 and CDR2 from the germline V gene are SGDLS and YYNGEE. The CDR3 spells CASSDRQGKNNEQFF. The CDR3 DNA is TGTGCCAGCAGCGATCGACAGGGGAAGAACAATGAGCAGTTCTTC.

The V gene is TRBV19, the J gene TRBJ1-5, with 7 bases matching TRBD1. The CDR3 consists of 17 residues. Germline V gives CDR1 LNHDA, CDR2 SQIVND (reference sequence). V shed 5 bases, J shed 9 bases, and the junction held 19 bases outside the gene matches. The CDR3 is CASSQEGQGVVRTPQHF. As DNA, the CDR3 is TGTGCCAGTAGTCAGGAGGGGCAGGGGGTGGTACGGACGCCCCAGCATTTT.

CDR3 sequence: CASSVLVDRDYGYTF. CDR3 in DNA: TGTGCCAGCAGCGTATTGGTGGACAGGGACTATGGCTACACCTTC. The gene calls are TRBV9 and TRBJ1-2; 8 bases map to TRBD1. The V and J ends lost 1 base and 3 bases, in that order; junction bases with no gene match: 5. Germline V gene sequence: CDR1 SGDLS, CDR2 YYNGEE. The CDR3 is made up of 15 amino acids.